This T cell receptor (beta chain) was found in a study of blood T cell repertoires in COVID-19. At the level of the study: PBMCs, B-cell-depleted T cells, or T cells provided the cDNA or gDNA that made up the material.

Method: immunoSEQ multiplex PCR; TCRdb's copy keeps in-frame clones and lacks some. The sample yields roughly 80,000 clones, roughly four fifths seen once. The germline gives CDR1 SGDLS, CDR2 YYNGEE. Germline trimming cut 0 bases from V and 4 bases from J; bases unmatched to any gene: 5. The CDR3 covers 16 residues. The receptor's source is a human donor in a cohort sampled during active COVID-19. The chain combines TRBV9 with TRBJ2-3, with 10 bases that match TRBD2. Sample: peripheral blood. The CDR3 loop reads CASSVEGSGGSDTQYF. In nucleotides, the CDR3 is TGTGCCAGCAGCGTAGAGGGTAGCGGGGGGTCAGATACGCAGTATTTT.